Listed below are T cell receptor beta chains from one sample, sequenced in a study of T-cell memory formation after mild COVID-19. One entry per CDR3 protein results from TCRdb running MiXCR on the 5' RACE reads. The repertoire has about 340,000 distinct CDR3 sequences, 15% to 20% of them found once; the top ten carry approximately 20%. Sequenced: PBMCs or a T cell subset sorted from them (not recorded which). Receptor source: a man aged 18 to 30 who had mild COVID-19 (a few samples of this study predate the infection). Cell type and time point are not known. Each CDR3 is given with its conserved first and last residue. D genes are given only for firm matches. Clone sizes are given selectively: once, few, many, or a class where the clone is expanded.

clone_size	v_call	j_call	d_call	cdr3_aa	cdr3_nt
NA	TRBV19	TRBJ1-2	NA	CASSMNRVLGYTF	TGTGCCAGTAGTATGAACCGGGTTCTCGGCTACACCTTC
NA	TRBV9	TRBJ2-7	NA	CASSVDPAPPYEQYF	TGTGCCAGCAGCGTAGATCCGGCACCTCCCTACGAGCAGTACTTC
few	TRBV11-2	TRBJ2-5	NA	CASSSWGGEETQYF	TGTGCCAGCAGCTCCTGGGGAGGCGAGGAGACCCAGTACTTC
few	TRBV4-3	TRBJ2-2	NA	CASSQGAASGELFF	TGCGCCAGCAGCCAAGGGGCAGCTTCGGGGGAGCTGTTTTTT
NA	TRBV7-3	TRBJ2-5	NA	CASSPGPPTGTQYF	TGTGCCAGCAGCCCGGGACCACCCACGGGGACCCAGTACTTC
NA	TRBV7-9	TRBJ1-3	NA	CASSLEGGNTIYF	TGTGCCAGCAGCTTAGAGGGCGGTAACACCATATATTTT
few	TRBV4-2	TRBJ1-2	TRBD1	CASSRYGDRPNYGYTF	TGTGCCAGCAGCCGGTACGGGGACAGGCCAAACTATGGCTACACCTTC
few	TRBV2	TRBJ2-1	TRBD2	CASSAGGGNYNEQFF	TGTGCCAGCAGTGCGGGCGGGGGGAACTATAATGAGCAGTTCTTC
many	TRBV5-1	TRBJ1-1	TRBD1	CASSTGTGGSTEAFF	TGCGCCAGCAGCACCGGGACAGGGGGCTCGACTGAAGCTTTCTTT
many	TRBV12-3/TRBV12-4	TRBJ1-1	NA	CASSRTQNTEAFF	TGTGCCAGCAGTAGGACCCAGAACACTGAAGCTTTCTTT
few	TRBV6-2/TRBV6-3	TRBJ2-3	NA	CASTRGVDTQYF	TGTGCCAGCACCCGAGGGGTGGATACGCAGTATTTT
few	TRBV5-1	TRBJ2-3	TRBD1	CASSLIGTADTQYF	TGCGCCAGCAGCTTGATTGGGACAGCAGATACGCAGTATTTT
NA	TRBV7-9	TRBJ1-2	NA	CASSLEERGYTF	TGTGCCAGCAGCTTAGAAGAGAGAGGCTACACCTTC
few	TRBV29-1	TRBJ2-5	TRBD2	CSVGLAGGLETQYF	TGCAGCGTTGGACTAGCGGGGGGGCTTGAGACCCAGTACTTC
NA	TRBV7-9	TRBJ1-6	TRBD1	CASSPNPAGQGAPLWPPLHF	TGTGCCAGCAGCCCGAACCCGGCCGGACAGGGGGCTCCCCTATGGCCACCCCTCCACTTT
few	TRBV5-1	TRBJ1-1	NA	CASSPGKGGTEAFF	TGCGCCAGCAGCCCGGGTAAGGGGGGCACTGAAGCTTTCTTT
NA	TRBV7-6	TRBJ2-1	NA	CASSQREALPNEQFF	TGTGCCAGCAGCCAACGGGAAGCCCTGCCCAATGAGCAGTTCTTC
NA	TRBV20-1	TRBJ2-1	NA	CSASKGGNLNEQFF	TGCAGTGCTAGTAAAGGGGGGAATCTCAATGAGCAGTTCTTC
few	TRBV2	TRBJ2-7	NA	CASSGTVQGEQYF	TGTGCCAGCAGTGGAACAGTTCAAGGGGAGCAGTACTTC
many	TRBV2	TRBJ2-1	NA	CASSVSGSYNEQFF	TGTGCCAGCAGTGTGTCAGGGTCCTACAATGAGCAGTTCTTC
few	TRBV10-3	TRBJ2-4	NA	CAISEDDGKNIQYF	TGTGCCATCAGTGAGGACGACGGGAAAAACATTCAGTACTTC
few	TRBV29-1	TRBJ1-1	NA	CSAVSYVNTEAFF	TGCAGCGCCGTTAGTTATGTGAACACTGAAGCTTTCTTT
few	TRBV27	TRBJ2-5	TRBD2	CASSPRRGGTETQYF	TGTGCCAGCAGCCCACGCCGGGGGGGGACCGAGACCCAGTACTTC
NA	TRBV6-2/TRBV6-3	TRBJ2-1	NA	CASWTAYNEQFF	TGTGCCAGCTGGACAGCCTACAATGAGCAGTTCTTC
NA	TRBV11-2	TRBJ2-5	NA	CASSWWQETQYF	TGTGCCAGCAGCTGGTGGCAAGAGACCCAGTACTTC
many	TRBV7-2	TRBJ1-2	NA	CASSFPANYGYTF	TGTGCCAGCAGCTTCCCAGCTAACTATGGCTACACCTTC
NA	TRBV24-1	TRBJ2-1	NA	CATSDFGHNEQFF	TGTGCCACCAGTGATTTCGGACACAATGAGCAGTTCTTC
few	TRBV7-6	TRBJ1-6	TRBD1	CASSLSGQGRSYNSPLHF	TGTGCCAGCAGCTTATCGGGACAGGGGAGATCCTATAATTCACCCCTCCACTTT
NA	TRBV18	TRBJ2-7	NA	CASSDESYEQYF	TGTGCCAGCTCTGACGAATCCTACGAGCAGTACTTC
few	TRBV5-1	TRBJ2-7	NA	CASSLPGNEQYF	TGCGCCAGCAGCTTGCCAGGCAACGAGCAGTACTTC
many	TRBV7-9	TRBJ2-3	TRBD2	CASSLAEAGPSTDTQYF	TGTGCCAGCAGCTTAGCGGAAGCGGGGCCTAGCACAGATACGCAGTATTTT
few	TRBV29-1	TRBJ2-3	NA	CSVEGRFTDTQYF	TGCAGCGTCGAGGGACGGTTCACAGATACGCAGTATTTT
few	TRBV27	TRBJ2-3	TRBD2	CASSQTRVGGAVDTQYF	TGTGCCAGCAGTCAGACCCGTGTCGGGGGGGCGGTAGATACGCAGTATTTT
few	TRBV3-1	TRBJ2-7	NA	CASSQEVGVGEQYF	TGTGCCAGCAGCCAAGAAGTTGGGGTTGGCGAGCAGTACTTC
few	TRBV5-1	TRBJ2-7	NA	CASNRGASEQYF	TGCGCCTCCAACCGGGGGGCCAGCGAGCAGTACTTC
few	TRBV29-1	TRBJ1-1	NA	CSANGARTEAFF	TGCAGCGCAAACGGGGCTAGGACTGAAGCTTTCTTT
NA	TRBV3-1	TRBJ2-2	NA	CASSQPQGGELFF	TGTGCCAGCAGCCAGCCCCAGGGGGGGGAGCTGTTTTTT
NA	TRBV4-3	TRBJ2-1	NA	CASTLGPGSGEQFF	TGCGCCAGCACCTTGGGGCCCGGCTCGGGTGAGCAGTTCTTC
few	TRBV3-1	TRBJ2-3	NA	CASSQGSFGPYF	TGTGCCAGCAGCCAAGGTAGTTTTGGCCCGTATTTT
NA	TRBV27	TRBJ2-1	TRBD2	CASSWTSGNEQFF	TGTGCCAGCAGTTGGACTAGTGGGAATGAGCAGTTCTTC
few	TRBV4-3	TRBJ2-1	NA	CASSSRGVGAPNEQFF	TGCGCCAGCAGTTCCCGTGGTGTGGGGGCCCCCAATGAGCAGTTCTTC
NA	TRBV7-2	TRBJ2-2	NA	CASSLYRETANTGELFF	TGTGCCAGCAGCTTGTACAGGGAAACGGCGAACACCGGGGAGCTGTTTTTT
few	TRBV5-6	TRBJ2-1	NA	CASSLTSGGQFF	TGTGCCAGCAGCTTGACCAGTGGGGGGCAGTTCTTC
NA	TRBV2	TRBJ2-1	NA	CASLQERLLNEQFF	TGTGCCAGTCTACAGGAGCGGTTGCTTAATGAGCAGTTCTTC
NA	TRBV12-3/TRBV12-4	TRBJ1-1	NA	CASSFQTDTEAFF	TGTGCCAGCAGTTTTCAGACGGATACTGAAGCTTTCTTT
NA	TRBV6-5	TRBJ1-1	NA	CASSYEGTEAFF	TGTGCCAGCAGTTACGAGGGGACTGAAGCTTTCTTT
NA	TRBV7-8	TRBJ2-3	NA	CASTPRANTDTQYF	TGTGCCAGCACCCCTCGGGCGAACACAGATACGCAGTATTTT
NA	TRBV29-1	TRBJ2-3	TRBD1	CSVEGQGVDTQYF	TGCAGCGTGGAGGGACAGGGCGTAGATACGCAGTATTTT
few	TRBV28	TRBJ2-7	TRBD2	CASSFAGEPYEQYF	TGTGCCAGCAGTTTCGCGGGGGAACCCTACGAGCAGTACTTC
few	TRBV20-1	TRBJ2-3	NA	CSARLLNTALGSTDTQYF	TGCAGTGCTAGACTGCTTAACACGGCGCTCGGAAGCACAGATACGCAGTATTTT
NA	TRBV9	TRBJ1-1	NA	CASSESGTQNTEAFF	TGTGCCAGCAGCGAGAGCGGGACCCAGAACACTGAAGCTTTCTTT
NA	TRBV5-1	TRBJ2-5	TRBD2	CASGGLAGYKQETQYF	TGCGCCAGCGGGGGACTAGCGGGTTATAAACAAGAGACCCAGTACTTC